A single sample is the source of the 26 T cell receptor beta chains below, sequenced in a study of Ad26.COV2.S vaccination and SARS-CoV-2 variants. Treatment indicated: some 20 received Ad26.COV2.S at low or high dose, single or two shots; about 5 received placebo; per-sample allocation not given. Each sample was drawn 63 days after the first injection (of vaccine or placebo). Some clones are missing from TCRdb's copy, which holds only in-frame ones; the method was immunoSEQ multiplex PCR. The data hold about 460,000 clones, with roughly nine tenths observed a single time. Source: peripheral blood, taken in a trial of Ad26.COV2.S vaccine versus placebo. Every receptor here comes from a person aged 18-60 years who received the Ad26.COV2.S COVID-19 vaccine or a placebo.

V usage is TRBV24-1 and J usage is TRBJ1-2; maybe TRBD1 (5 bases). V was cut by 1 base and J by 4 bases, with 9 bases left in between. The CDR3 length is 14 residues. The germline gives CDR1 KGHDR, CDR2 SFDVKD. CDR3 sequence (DNA): TGTGCCACCAGTGATTTCGACAGCGCCTATGGCTACACCTTC. It yields the protein CATSDFDSAYGYTF.

CDR3 coding DNA: TGTGCCAGCAGTTCCCAAGCGGGTTCTAGGGTGGAGGGGTTCTTC. Protein: CASSSQAGSRVEGFF. V gene TRBV28 combines with J gene TRBJ2-1, with a weak D call TRBD2 (6 bases). Trimming stripped 4 bases from V and 15 bases from J, with 25 bases between. The length of the CDR3 is 15 residues. Germline V gives CDR1 MDHEN, CDR2 SYDVKM.

The count of this clone is one. The chain links TRBV6-2 or TRBV6-3 to TRBJ1-6; the D is unclear. CDR1 is MNHEY and CDR2 is SVGEGT in the germline V gene. V shed 1 base and J shed 7 bases, with 8 bases lying between them. This CDR3 region has 14 residues. This CDR3 reads CASSYLELNSPLHF. Written as DNA, the CDR3 is TGTGCCAGCAGTTACTTGGAGCTAAATTCACCCCTCCACTTT.

This chain joins TRBV15 and TRBJ2-1; the D is unclear. The V gene lost 7 bases and the J gene lost 1 base, with 17 bases spanning the gap. CDR3 length equals 16 residues. Germline CDR1 and CDR2: LNHNV and YYDKDF (reference sequence). The CDR3: CATTEKVSGSYNEQFF. The CDR3 nucleotides are TGTGCCACCACGGAGAAGGTTTCGGGTTCCTACAATGAGCAGTTCTTC.

This chain links TRBV7-8 with TRBJ2-7; 9 nucleotides match TRBD1. V lost 1 base and J lost 1; bases outside the gene matches: 5. This CDR3 is 16 amino acids long. The germline V gene encodes CDR1 SGHVS and CDR2 FQNEAQ. Here the CDR3 DNA reads TGTGCCAGCAGCTTAGGGACAGGGGCCCTATCCTACGAGCAGTACTTC. It encodes CASSLGTGALSYEQYF.

This sequence joins TRBV7-3 and TRBJ1-5; TRBD1 might be the D (6 bases). V was shortened by 2 bases and J by 0 bases, with 20 bases between the two germline ends. Germline V lookup: CDR1 SGHTA, CDR2 FQGTGA. This CDR3 comprises 19 residues. The chain's CDR3 is CASSLPPLGGPYSNQPQHF. As DNA, the CDR3 is TGTGCCAGCAGCTTACCCCCACTTGGGGGGCCTTATAGCAATCAGCCCCAGCATTTT. Based on the CDR3 plus reference TRBV7-3 and TRBJ1-5, the full variable domain is GAGVSQTPSNKVTEKGKYVELRCDPISGHTALYWYRQSLGQGPEFLIYFQGTGAADDSGLPNDRFFAVRPEGSVSTLKIQRTERGDSAVYLCASSLPPLGGPYSNQPQHFGDGTRLSIL.

The chain links TRBV9 to TRBJ2-2, with 7 bases that match TRBD1. V lost 0 bases, J lost 4 bases, and 3 bases stayed unmatched. CDR1 and CDR2 from the germline V gene are SGDLS and YYNGEE. The CDR3 runs 15 residues. CDR3 amino acids: CASSVDRGATGELFF. The CDR3 region has the DNA TGTGCCAGCAGCGTAGACAGGGGCGCCACCGGGGAGCTGTTTTTT.

The chain carries TRBV7-9 and TRBJ2-1; 7 positions match TRBD2. Trimming cost V 6 bases and J 2 bases; bases outside gene matches: 1. CDR3 length equals 13 residues. Germline V gives CDR1 SEHNR, CDR2 FQNEAQ (reference sequence). The CDR3 coding sequence is TGTGCCAGCAGGGCGGGGGCCTACAATGAGCAGTTCTTC. Protein product: CASRAGAYNEQFF.

CDR3 sequence (DNA): TGTGCCAGCAGCTCCAGTACTAGCGGGAGTATTTACAATGAGCAGTTCTTC. The encoded protein is CASSSSTSGSIYNEQFF. V is TRBV28 and J is TRBJ2-1; TRBD2 agrees at 11 bases. V was pared by 6 bases and J by 4 bases, with 11 bases of the junction left unmatched. From germline, CDR1 is MDHEN and CDR2 SYDVKM. This CDR3 has 17 residues.

The J gene is TRBJ2-3, the V gene TRBV6-5; D is unresolved. This CDR3 region has 12 residues. Trimming took 5 bases from V and 2 from J, leaving 5 bases between them. CDR1 and CDR2 (germline): MNHEY, SVGAGI. The CDR3 protein is CASSTNTDTQYF. CDR3 nucleotide sequence: TGTGCCAGCAGTACGAACACAGATACGCAGTATTTT.

The chain recombines TRBV9 with TRBJ1-1, with 7 bases identical to TRBD1. Germline CDR1 reads SGDLS; CDR2 reads YYNGEE. The CDR3 extends over 13 amino acids. V trimming: 4 bases; J trimming: 7 bases; junction bases outside the gene matches: 7. CDR3 sequence reads: CASSIGTEREAFF. The CDR3 DNA is TGTGCCAGCAGCATCGGGACAGAACGTGAAGCTTTCTTT.

This clone was observed a single time. The V gene is TRBV2, the J gene TRBJ1-2; D unclear. The length of the CDR3 is 12 residues. CDR1 and CDR2 from the germline V gene are SNHLY and FYNNEI. V was pared by 4 bases and J by 4 bases, with 7 bases between. CDR3 region: CASSVKIYGYTF. DNA for the CDR3: TGTGCCAGCAGTGTCAAGATCTATGGCTACACCTTC.

This sequence joins TRBV6-6 and TRBJ1-6; weak D call: TRBD1 (5 bases). Trimming stripped 8 bases from V and 3 bases from J, with 14 bases between. The germline gives CDR1 MNHNY, CDR2 SVGAGI (reference sequence). The CDR3 is 15 amino acids. CDR3 sequence (DNA): TGTGCCAGCTTACCTACAGGTTACTATAATTCACCCCTCCACTTT. It encodes CASLPTGYYNSPLHF.

This clone was counted a single time. The chain combines TRBV30 with TRBJ2-3; a possible D gene is TRBD2 (5 bases). The CDR3 consists of 12 residues. The germline gives CDR1 GTSNPN, CDR2 SVGIG (reference sequence). Trimming stripped 4 bases from V and 4 bases from J, with 9 bases between. The CDR3 loop is CAWNPSPDTQYF. Here the CDR3 DNA reads TGTGCCTGGAACCCTAGCCCAGATACGCAGTATTTT.

The rearrangement uses TRBV25-1 and TRBJ1-6; 7 bases match TRBD1. Trimming at V came to 6 bases and at J to 7 bases, leaving 6 bases not matched to a gene. CDR1 is MGHDK, CDR2 SYGVNS, per germline. This CDR3 has 14 residues. CDR3 bases: TGTGCCAGCAGGAATACAGGGGACAATTCACCCCTCCACTTT. It yields the protein CASRNTGDNSPLHF.

This chain joins TRBV4-2 and TRBJ2-1; possibly TRBD2 for D (6 bases). The germline V gene has CDR1 LGHNA and CDR2 YNFKEQ. Trimming left V 1 base short and J 4 bases short, with 14 bases between. The CDR3 runs to 16 residues. The CDR3 DNA sequence: TGTGCCAGCAGCCAAGTGTCCGGGGGTCAATACAATGAGCAGTTCTTC. Its protein is CASSQVSGGQYNEQFF.

The chain couples TRBV2 to TRBJ2-6; 7 bases align to TRBD1. CDR1 and CDR2 (germline): SNHLY, FYNNEI. There are 14 residues in the CDR3. J gave up 1 base and V 9 bases, and 3 bases lay outside the gene matches. The CDR3 loop reads CASMDRSGANVLTF. The DNA for the CDR3 is TGTGCCAGTATGGACAGGTCTGGGGCCAACGTCCTGACTTTC.

This clone was detected a few times. The rearrangement uses TRBV20-1 and TRBJ2-7; D is possibly TRBD2 (6 bases). V lost 3 bases and J lost 5, with 17 bases in between. The CDR3 is 14 residues long. Germline V gene data show CDR1 as DFQATT and CDR2 as SNEGSKA (reference sequence). The CDR3 DNA follows: TGCAGTGCTAGTAAGGGACTTGCCCTAAACGAGCAGTACTTC. It translates to CSASKGLALNEQYF.

The sample holds one count of this clone. The CDR3 region has the DNA TGTGCCAGCAGCGTAGGGCAAACGAATATCTATGGCTACACCTTC. Protein sequence: CASSVGQTNIYGYTF. V is TRBV9 and J is TRBJ1-2; D is unclear. The V gene's germline CDR1 is SGDLS and CDR2 YYNGEE. The CDR3 has 15 residues. V dropped 0 bases and J dropped 4 bases, with 13 bases sitting between them.

V usage is TRBV2 and J usage is TRBJ2-5, with D perhaps TRBD2 (5 bases). Germline V gene sequence: CDR1 SNHLY, CDR2 FYNNEI. CDR3 length equals 15 residues. Trimming removed 6 bases from V and 2 bases from J, with 16 bases in between. The CDR3 DNA reads as TGTGCCAGCAGCAAAAGAGTTGGGAGTCAAGAGACCCAGTACTTC. Its protein is CASSKRVGSQETQYF.

This chain joins TRBV12-3 or TRBV12-4 and TRBJ1-6; D ambiguous. Trimming left V 2 bases short and J 10 bases short, with 9 bases between. This CDR3 comprises 13 residues. DNA for the CDR3: TGTGCCAGCAGTTTATGGGATAGATCACCCCTCCACTTT. It specifies CASSLWDRSPLHF.

The V and J genes are TRBV5-8 and TRBJ1-2; D call uncertain. Trimming left V 2 bases short and J 0 bases short, with 14 bases between. CDR1 SGHTS and CDR2 YDEGEE come from the germline V gene. The CDR3 contains 16 residues. CDR3 amino acids: CASSFWPSRTNYGYTF. CDR3 nucleotide sequence: TGTGCCAGCAGCTTTTGGCCATCCAGAACTAACTATGGCTACACCTTC.

This chain links TRBV23-1 with TRBJ2-3; TRBD1 matches 7 bases. TRBV23-1 counts as an open reading frame of uncertain function. After removal of 3 bases from V and 3 bases from J, the junction contained 12 bases not matched to a gene. This CDR3 region has 17 residues. For the CDR3, the DNA is TGCGCCAGCAGTCACCAACCCGACAGGGCTGGGACAGATACGCAGTATTTT. Translating gives CASSHQPDRAGTDTQYF.

The J gene is TRBJ1-4, the V gene TRBV7-2; D perhaps matches TRBD1 (6 bases). V lost 5 bases and J 7 bases, leaving 20 bases between the germline ends. The germline gives CDR1 SGHTA, CDR2 FQGNSA. The CDR3 is 16 residues long. The CDR3 loop reads CASSGPPGGRGEKLFF. CDR3 coding DNA: TGTGCCAGCAGCGGACCTCCCGGGGGGCGGGGTGAAAAACTGTTTTTT.

The V call is TRBV28, the J call TRBJ1-5; D gene unclear. This CDR3 contains 15 residues. CDR1 is MDHEN and CDR2 is SYDVKM in the germline V gene. The germline V and J ends were trimmed by 3 bases and 1 base, with 10 bases remaining between them. The CDR3 protein is CASSLAQLSNQPQHF. In DNA, the CDR3 is TGTGCCAGCAGTTTGGCCCAGCTCAGCAATCAGCCCCAGCATTTT.

The chain employs TRBV18 and TRBJ1-1, with D hard to call. This CDR3 spans 11 amino acids. Trimming removed 4 bases at V and 9 bases at J, with 9 bases between. From germline, CDR1 is KGHSH and CDR2 LQKENI. Written as DNA, the CDR3 is TGTGCCAGCTCACGAGGAGGGAAAGCTTTCTTT. This encodes CASSRGGKAFF. Filled out from reference TRBV18 and TRBJ1-1, the complete variable domain reads NAGVMQNPRHLVRRRGQEARLRCSPMKGHSHVYWYRQLPEEGLKFMVYLQKENIIDESGMPKERFSAEFPKEGPSILRIQQVVRGDSAAYFCASSRGGKAFFGQGTRLTVV.